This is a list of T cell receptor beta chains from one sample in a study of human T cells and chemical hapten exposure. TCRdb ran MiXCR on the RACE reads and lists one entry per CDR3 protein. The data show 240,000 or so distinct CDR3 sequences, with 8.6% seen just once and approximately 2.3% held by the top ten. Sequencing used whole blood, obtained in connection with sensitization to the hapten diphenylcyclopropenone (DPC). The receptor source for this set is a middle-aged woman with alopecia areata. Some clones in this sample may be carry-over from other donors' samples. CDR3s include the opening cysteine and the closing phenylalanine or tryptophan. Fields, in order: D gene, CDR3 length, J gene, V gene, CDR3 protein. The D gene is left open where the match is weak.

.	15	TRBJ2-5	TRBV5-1	CASSSATRIQETQYF
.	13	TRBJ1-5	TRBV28	CASRRYSNQPQHF
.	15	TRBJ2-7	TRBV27	CASSLRAGRHYEQYF
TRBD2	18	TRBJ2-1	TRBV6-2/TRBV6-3	CASSNNPGLAGGPHEQFF
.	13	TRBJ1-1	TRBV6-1	CASRMTANTEAFF
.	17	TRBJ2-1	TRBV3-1	CASSQNGAAVSYNEQFF
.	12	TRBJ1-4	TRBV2	CASTIVGEKLFF
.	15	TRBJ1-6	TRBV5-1	CASSLATAENSPLHF
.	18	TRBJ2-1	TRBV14	CASSLMSLADRSYNEQFF
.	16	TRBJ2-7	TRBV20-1	CSARDTGAGQHYEQYF
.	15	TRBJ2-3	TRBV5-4	CASSPRGGSSDTQYF
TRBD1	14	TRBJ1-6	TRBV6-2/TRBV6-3	CASRRTGDNSPLHF
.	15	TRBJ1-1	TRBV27	CASSSGRSLNTEAFF
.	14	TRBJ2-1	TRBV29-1	CSVEDHGRINEQFF
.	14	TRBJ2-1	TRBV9	CASSVASRNNEQFF
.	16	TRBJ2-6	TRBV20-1	CSATKDVYSGANVLTF
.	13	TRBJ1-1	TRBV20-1	CSARPTVNTEAFF
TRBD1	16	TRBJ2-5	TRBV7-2	CASSLDSATGGKTQYF
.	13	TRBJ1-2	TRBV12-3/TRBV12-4	CASSLIDNYGYTF
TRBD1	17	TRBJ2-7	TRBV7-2	CATYSNLTGVSSYEQYF
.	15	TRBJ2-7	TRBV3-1	CASSLTVTINYEQYF
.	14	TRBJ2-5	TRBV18	CASSPPLLEETQYF
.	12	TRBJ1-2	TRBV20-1	CSAREGAYGYTF
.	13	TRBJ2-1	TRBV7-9	CASSLEGAAEQFF
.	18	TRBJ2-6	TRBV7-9	CASSSQLRMGSGANVLTF
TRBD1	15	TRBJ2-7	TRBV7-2	CASSSDRVTSYEQYF
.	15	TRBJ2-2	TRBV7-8	CASSLVGFRAGELFF
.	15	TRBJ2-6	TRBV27	CDTERDRCGANVLTF
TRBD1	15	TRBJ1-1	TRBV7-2	CASSRQGALNTEAFF
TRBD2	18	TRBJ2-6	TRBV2	CASSRSGLAASGANVLTF
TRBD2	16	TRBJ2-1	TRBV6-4	CASSALGGRLWNEQFF
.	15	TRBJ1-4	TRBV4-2	CASSQVEAVPRKLFF
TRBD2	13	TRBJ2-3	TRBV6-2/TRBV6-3	CASRKVTSGTQYF
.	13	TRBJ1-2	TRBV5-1	CASSQTELYGYTF
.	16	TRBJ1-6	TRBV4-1	CASSQPTVSYNSPLHF
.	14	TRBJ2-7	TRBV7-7	CASSPHRDAYEQYF
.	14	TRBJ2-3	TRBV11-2	CASSRPGAADTQYF
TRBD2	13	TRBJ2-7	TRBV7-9	CASSRGGAVEQYF
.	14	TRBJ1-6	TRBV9	CASSVGGSGPPLHF
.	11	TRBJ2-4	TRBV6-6	CASRAQGLQYF